This TCR beta chain was sequenced for a study of metastatic and nonmetastatic thyroid tumors. Background on the study: From malignant and benign thyroid patients, repertoires in blood and in tumor or nodule tissue were compared.

Germline CDR1 is MNHNS and CDR2 is SASEGT. Trimming removed 5 bases at V and 7 bases at J, with 12 bases between. CDR3 length: 13 amino acids. In the original workflow: It was from CDR3 differences across clinicopathological groups that a distant-metastasis classifier for papillary thyroid cancer was built. TCRdb re-called the PCR reads through MiXCR. Here the V and J calls rest on TCRdb's processing, not on the authors' analysis. The sample lists about 40,000 clones; 13% were seen once. The study, taken as a whole, reports: Malignant thyroid tumors reportedly exceeded benign nodules significantly in TCR beta diversity, with the difference appearing in blood and tumor.

In its sample, this clone was seen many times. Antigen: not known. No patient had received any treatment before thyroid surgery. Sequencing used blood. This TCR was recovered from a female donor with papillary thyroid cancer or a benign thyroid nodule (not recorded which). Some clones in this sample may be carry-over from other donors' samples. The chain combines TRBV6-1 with TRBJ2-1, with a tentative D call TRBD1 (6 bases). In DNA form, the CDR3 reads TGTGCCAGCAGTCCCAGCCAGGGGAATGAGCAGTTCTTC. Translating gives CASSPSQGNEQFF.